This TCR beta chain was captured by sequencing in a study of CD8 T cells in Susac syndrome. Reverse transcription of about 0.45 to 1 ug RNA was carried out with random hexamers. Amplification of the TCR beta CDR3 was carried out by immunoSEQ multiplex PCR, which spanned a total of 54 Vbeta and 13 Jbeta segments. Using its own MiXCR run on the immunoSEQ multiplex PCR reads, TCRdb lists one record per CDR3 protein. The sample includes about 150,000 distinct CDR3 sequences, 85% to 95% of them seen just once. It was negative isolation that provided the CD8+ and CD4+ T cells, whereas TEMRA cells were enriched by FACS. There are 18 residues in the CDR3. V was clipped by 5 bases and J by 3 bases; unmatched bases: 17.

This receptor was obtained from a human donor with Susac syndrome. The sample comprised CD8+ T cells from PBMCs. V is TRBV12-3 or TRBV12-4 and J is TRBJ2-7; 9 nucleotides agree with TRBD2. CDR3 coding DNA: TGTGCCAGCAGTCCCCTCCCCCTGTTTAGCGGGAGTCTCTACGAGCAGTACTTC. Amino acid sequence: CASSPLPLFSGSLYEQYF.